This TCR beta chain was captured in a study of vaccination effects on CD4 cells after COVID-19 (dated by TCRdb to about 2022). Describing the broader study: Two doses of either the BNT162b2 or the mRNA-1273 mRNA SARS-CoV-2 vaccine were administered to participants. The study compared SARS-CoV-2 spike-specific CD4+ TCR repertoires before and after mRNA vaccination in COVID-19 convalescent patients and infection-naive vaccine recipients. The full study included some eleven COVID-19 convalescent patients and several SARS-CoV-2-naive healthy vaccine recipients. The Oncomine TCR Beta short-read assay on an Illumina iSeq 100 was used to sequence cultures from other donors in the study.

A remark on this clone: Its antigen specificity is not known. Qualities for individual bases were not recorded, and no much larger clone is one base off.

Here is what the overall study found, with its caveats: Among healthy vaccine recipients, nearly all vaccine-induced clones were SARS-CoV-2 mono-reactive, and just 1 of 255 was cross-reactive with common cold coronaviruses. Clones induced by infection and clones induced by vaccination both contracted markedly at late timepoints after vaccination, which fits with T cell responses waning over time. Only a small number of convalescent patients were included, and no early post-infection timepoints were available, which limited the study.

The method behind the library was the immunoSEQ multiplex PCR assay. TCR beta CDR3 sequencing was performed on DNA from the cultured, isolated CD4+ T cells. The original pipeline was this. Non-productive TCR sequences were discarded, and reads were trimmed to the CDR3 region, with only CDR3s of 7 or more amino acids retained. Antigen-specific clonotypes were identified with the MANAFEST web app by comparing expansion in peptide wells against reference cultures. Positive clones required FDR<0.05 expansion versus reference and all other wells, odds ratio above 5, and frequency above 0.1% in two replicate wells. A clonotype was defined as cross-reactive if the clonotype was significantly expanded both in SARS-CoV-2 spike wells and in at least one common cold coronavirus spike condition. CDR3 similarity was assessed by Levenshtein distance with the stringdist R package, and unrooted trees were built with ape in R 3.6.1. TCRdb holds this immuneACCESS table with in-frame rearrangements only. Some clones are missing; in checked studies, unresolved V genes explain under half, and the rest has no known cause. V and J calls and clone size are those listed in that table; D and trimming were worked out from the DNA. The sample yields tens of thousands of clones; about 80% were counted once. Of the sample, 3.5% to 4.5% is held by the ten largest clones.

To identify antigen-specific CD4+ T cell clonotypes by their expansion, the ViraFEST assay first stimulated PBMC with viral peptide pools and then applied TCR sequencing. After around eleven days of culture, CD4+ T cells were isolated with the EasySep CD4+ T cell isolation kit. The absence of prior SARS-CoV-2 infection in healthy vaccine recipients was confirmed by negative nucleocapsid antibodies before and after vaccination. Fewer than 2.5 million PBMC per well were cultured in IMDM with roughly 5% human AB serum, around 9.1 IU/ml IL-2 and gentamicin, plus 10 ug/ml peptides. Half of the culture medium was replaced with fresh IL-2-containing medium on days 3 and 7. Unless noted otherwise, every peptide stimulation condition was cultured in triplicate wells. PBMC were separated from whole blood using Ficoll-Paque Plus gradient centrifugation and were then either cryopreserved at -140C or used fresh. The overlapping peptide pools covered the spike proteins of SARS-CoV-2 and of the common cold coronaviruses HCoV-NL63, HCoV-OC43 and HCoV-229E. Genomic DNA was extracted from cultured CD4+ T cells with the QIAamp micro DNA kit.

Per the germline V gene, SGHRS is the CDR1 and YFSETQ is the CDR2. Trimming takes 4 bases off V and 4 bases off J; junction bases not matched to a gene: 3. There are 13 amino acids in the CDR3, from cysteine to phenylalanine inclusive. Only CDR3 DNA is held: 39 bases, read in frame from base 1. Sequenced material: CD4+ T cells from PBMCs cultured with HCoV-OC43 spike peptides, taken before COVID-19 vaccination. Taken with the paper, the label for cell subset or site translates to: HCoV-OC43 spike overlapping peptide pool stimulation. This receptor was taken from a human donor who received a COVID-19 vaccine. Recombination linked TRBV5-1 to TRBJ1-2, and TRBD1 matches 8 of the central bases. The CDR3: CASSPDRGYGYTF. The DNA reads TGCGCCAGCAGCCCCGACAGGGGCTATGGCTACACCTTC.